These 23 T cell receptor beta chains originate from one sample sequenced in a study of Graves' ophthalmopathy and Graves' hyperthyroidism. Amplification from RNA transcripts yielded the TCR beta CDR3 regions. Second-round multiplex PCR came after a first-round RT-PCR that employed HTBI primers. From the multiplex PCR reads, TCRdb called clonotypes with MiXCR, one entry per CDR3 protein. The data contain roughly 500,000 distinct CDR3 sequences, approximately 15% of them singletons. The sample was blood. The source is a woman under 40 with Graves' ophthalmopathy.

At least ten counts were recorded for this clonotype. The rearrangement joins TRBV5-1 to TRBJ2-7; tentatively, D is TRBD2 (6 bases). The CDR3 spans 15 residues. The germline gives CDR1 SGHRS, CDR2 YFSETQ. V lost 3 bases and J 4 bases, leaving 17 bases between the germline ends. The CDR3 sequence is CASSSSGRGIYEQYF. The CDR3 nucleotides read TGCGCCAGCAGCTCCTCCGGACGGGGGATTTACGAGCAGTACTTC. The full variable domain, its missing parts supplied by reference TRBV5-1 and TRBJ2-7, is KAGVTQTPRYLIKTRGQQVTLSCSPISGHRSVSWYQQTPGQGLQFLFEYFSETQRNKGNFPGRFSGRQFSNSRSEMNVSTLELGDSALYLCASSSSGRGIYEQYFGPGTRLTVT.

This chain joins TRBV4-1 and TRBJ1-1, with TRBD1 matching 10 bases. Germline V CDR1 and CDR2: MGHRA, YSYEKL. This CDR3 is built from 13 residues. V shed 3 bases, J shed 6 bases, and the junction held 1 base outside the gene matches. The CDR3 DNA reads as TGCGCCAGCAGCCAGACAGGGGGCTCTGAAGCTTTCTTT. Translated: CASSQTGGSEAFF.

This clonotype has at least ten counts. Here the CDR3 reads CASSATSGAAGELFF. CDR3 nucleotide sequence: TGTGCCAGCAGCGCCACTAGCGGGGCCGCCGGGGAGCTGTTTTTT. The genes are TRBV6-1 and TRBJ2-2, with 10 bases fitting TRBD2. The CDR3 has 15 residues. CDR1 is MNHNS and CDR2 is SASEGT in the germline V gene. Unmatched junction bases numbered 7, after V lost 6 bases and J lost 6 bases.

At least ten counts were recorded for this clonotype. The chain uses TRBV28 and TRBJ2-7; 10 bases are a match to TRBD1. Germline V gene sequence: CDR1 MDHEN, CDR2 SYDVKM. Germline trimming cut 6 bases from V and 5 bases from J; bases unmatched to any gene: 10. This CDR3 contains 15 residues. The CDR3 nucleotides read TGTGCCAGCAGGCCCCCCGGGACAGGGGCCCACGAGCAGTACTTC. Translating it yields CASRPPGTGAHEQYF.

This clonotype was recorded at least ten times. This chain joins TRBV20-1 and TRBJ2-5; 11 nucleotides line up with TRBD2. CDR3 size: 12 residues. The V gene's germline CDR1 is DFQATT and CDR2 SNEGSKA (reference sequence). Germline trimming cut 7 bases from V and 3 bases from J; bases unmatched to any gene: 1. This chain's CDR3 is CSVTSGKETQYF. The CDR3 DNA reads TGCAGTGTGACTAGCGGGAAAGAGACCCAGTACTTC.

This clonotype was counted many times. The chain employs TRBV2 and TRBJ1-6; D remains ambiguous. The CDR3 is made up of 13 amino acids. CDR1 is SNHLY, CDR2 FYNNEI, per germline. V was clipped by 6 bases and J by 0 bases, with 3 bases between them. The CDR3 spells CASSSSYNSPLHF. The DNA of the CDR3 is TGTGCCAGCAGCAGCTCCTATAATTCACCCCTCCACTTT. Drawing the rest from reference TRBV2 and TRBJ1-6, the complete variable domain is EPEVTQTPSHQVTQMGQEVILRCVPISNHLYFYWYRQILGQKVEFLVSFYNNEISEKSEIFDDQFSVERPDGSNFTLKIRSTKLEDSAMYFCASSSSYNSPLHFGNGTRLTVT.

This clonotype was observed at least ten times. V is TRBV7-9 and J is TRBJ2-7, with a tentative D call TRBD1 (6 bases). Germline values: CDR1 SEHNR, CDR2 FQNEAQ (reference sequence). V was clipped by 1 base and J by 8 bases, with 18 bases between them. This CDR3 is 15 amino acids long. Here the CDR3 reads CASSLGRGRGAQQYF. Written as DNA, the CDR3 is TGTGCCAGCAGCTTAGGCCGCGGCAGGGGAGCACAGCAGTACTTC.

In its sample, this clonotype was seen many times. The CDR3 is CSAYIRNGYTF. As DNA, the CDR3 is TGCAGTGCTTACATCAGAAATGGCTACACCTTC. The rearrangement uses TRBV20-1 and TRBJ1-2, with D unclear. V lost 5 bases to trimming and J lost 6 bases, with 10 bases between them. CDR1 DFQATT and CDR2 SNEGSKA come from the germline V gene (reference sequence). The CDR3 covers 11 residues.

This clonotype was detected a few times. The chain has TRBV7-8 and TRBJ2-7, with D possibly TRBD2 on 5 matching bases. V lost 1 base and J lost 7, with 14 bases in between. The CDR3 contains 14 residues. Germline V gene lookup returns CDR1 SGHVS and CDR2 FQNEAQ. The CDR3 sequence is CASSLGSVRGEQYF. The CDR3 region has the DNA TGTGCCAGCAGCTTAGGATCCGTCCGAGGGGAGCAGTACTTC.

The table lists this clonotype with a few counts. This could be a read error, since a much larger clone is one nucleotide away. The chain employs TRBV29-1 and TRBJ2-4; D gene ambiguous. The CDR3 is 13 residues long. Germline CDR1 and CDR2: SQVTM and ANQGSEA. The CDR3 sequence is CSALQRAKNIKYF. CDR3 nucleotide sequence: TGCAGCGCCTTACAGAGAGCCAAAAACATTAAGTACTTC.

This clonotype was recorded many times. The chain links TRBV19 to TRBJ2-2; TRBD1 agrees at 8 bases. The CDR3 contains 15 residues. The V gene end was trimmed by 4 bases and the J gene end by 7 bases; junction bases not matched to a gene: 8. The V gene's germline CDR1 is LNHDA and CDR2 SQIVND (reference sequence). The CDR3 sequence is CASSTTGGVNGELFF. In DNA form, the CDR3 reads TGTGCCAGTAGTACTACAGGGGGTGTAAACGGGGAGCTGTTTTTT.

In this sample, this clonotype turned up many times. The chain carries TRBV19 and TRBJ1-5; D is uncertain. This CDR3 is built from 15 residues. Trimming took 4 bases from V and 6 from J, leaving 16 bases between them. Germline V lookup: CDR1 LNHDA, CDR2 SQIVND (reference sequence). CDR3 nucleotides: TGTGCCAGTAGTAATCGAGTCACTGAGGGTCAGCCCCAGCATTTT. This translates into CASSNRVTEGQPQHF.

This clonotype was detected many times. The V call is TRBV28, the J call TRBJ2-5, with D unresolved. The germline V gene encodes CDR1 MDHEN and CDR2 SYDVKM. Trimming removed 3 bases from V and 1 base from J, with 9 bases in between. The CDR3 runs 14 residues. The CDR3 is CASSFGPSQETQYF. The CDR3 region has the DNA TGTGCCAGCAGTTTCGGACCGAGCCAAGAGACCCAGTACTTC.

The chain has TRBV28 and TRBJ2-5; D may be TRBD1 or TRBD2 (8 bases each). The CDR3 totals 16 residues. V lost 6 bases and J lost 9, with 26 bases in between. Per germline, CDR1 MDHEN and CDR2 SYDVKM. This chain's CDR3 is CASSSPRGLAGRAQYF. CDR3 nucleotide sequence: TGTGCCAGCAGCTCCCCCAGGGGGCTAGCGGGTAGGGCCCAGTACTTC. Together with reference TRBV28 and TRBJ2-5, the CDR3 gives the full variable domain: DVKVTQSSRYLVKRTGEKVFLECVQDMDHENMFWYRQDPGLGLRLIYFSYDVKMKEKGDIPEGYSVSREKKERFSLILESASTNQTSMYLCASSSPRGLAGRAQYFGPGTRLLVL.

This clonotype was recorded at least ten times. CDR3 coding DNA: TGTGCCAGCAGGGGACAGGGGGCATATGGCTACACCTTC. Translation gives CASRGQGAYGYTF. The gene calls are TRBV6-2 or TRBV6-3 and TRBJ1-2; 12 nucleotides align to TRBD1. Germline lookup yields CDR1 MNHEY and CDR2 SVGEGT. The CDR3 consists of 13 residues. The trim removed 6 bases at V and 5 bases at J, leaving 1 base unmatched.

The rearrangement joins TRBV6-1 to TRBJ2-7, with 7 nucleotides matching TRBD1. V dropped 4 bases and J dropped 2; count of bases not matched to a gene: 14. This CDR3 comprises 17 residues. Germline CDR1 and CDR2: MNHNS and SASEGT. CDR3 region: CASSVRGGTGAAYEQYF. The CDR3 nucleotides read TGTGCCAGCAGTGTTAGAGGGGGAACAGGGGCCGCCTACGAGCAGTACTTC.

The chain carries TRBV4-1 and TRBJ1-1, with 8 bases lining up with TRBD1. Germline V CDR1 and CDR2: MGHRA, YSYEKL. Germline trimming cut 1 base from V and 4 bases from J; bases unmatched to any gene: 11. This CDR3 has 17 amino acids. The CDR3 DNA reads as TGCGCCAGCAGCCAAGGGTCGGCAGGGGGCGGTGGCACTGAAGCTTTCTTT. Its translation is CASSQGSAGGGGTEAFF.

At least ten counts were recorded for this clonotype. The chain is built from TRBV28 and TRBJ2-6, with 9 bases that match TRBD1. Germline V gives CDR1 MDHEN, CDR2 SYDVKM. The CDR3 extends over 16 amino acids. V gave up 4 bases and J gave up 2 bases; unmatched junction bases: 3. CDR3 in DNA: TGTGCCAGCAGTTGGGACAGGGTAACTGGGGCCAACGTCCTGACTTTC. Amino acid sequence: CASSWDRVTGANVLTF. The whole variable domain, filled in from reference TRBV28 and TRBJ2-6, reads DVKVTQSSRYLVKRTGEKVFLECVQDMDHENMFWYRQDPGLGLRLIYFSYDVKMKEKGDIPEGYSVSREKKERFSLILESASTNQTSMYLCASSWDRVTGANVLTFGAGSRLTVL.

The sample holds many counts of this clonotype. The rearrangement uses TRBV6-2 or TRBV6-3 and TRBJ1-1; D remains unclear. The CDR3 totals 14 residues. Trimming cost V 1 base and J 4 bases, with 10 bases left between them. Per the germline V gene, CDR1 is MNHEY and CDR2 is SVGEGT. CDR3 region: CASSYLPASTEAFF. The CDR3 DNA reads as TGTGCCAGCAGTTACTTACCGGCCAGCACTGAAGCTTTCTTT.

This clonotype has a count of ten or more. The V call is TRBV6-1, the J call TRBJ2-7, with a weak D call TRBD2 (6 bases). V was pared by 2 bases and J by 2 bases, with 16 bases between. CDR1 is MNHNS and CDR2 is SASEGT in the germline V gene. The CDR3 contains 16 residues. DNA of the CDR3: TGTGCCAGCAGTGAATTGTTTAGCGGAGCCGCCTACGAGCAGTACTTC. It translates to CASSELFSGAAYEQYF.

Ten or more counts support this clonotype. A read error is possible here, since a much larger clone lies one base away. This sequence joins TRBV30 and TRBJ1-6, with 9 bases identical to TRBD1. The CDR3 contains 13 residues. The germline CDR1 and CDR2 sequences are GTSNPN and SVGIG (reference sequence). Unmatched junction bases numbered 5, after V lost 8 bases and J lost 6 bases. As DNA, the CDR3 is TGTGCCGTCCGGGACAGGGCTAATTCACCCCTCCACTTT. Residues: CAVRDRANSPLHF.

This clonotype showed up just a few times. This chain links TRBV27 with TRBJ2-5; 7 bases line up with TRBD1. Trimming at V came to 8 bases and at J to 1 base, leaving 7 bases not matched to a gene. From germline, CDR1 is MNHEY and CDR2 SMNVEV (reference sequence). The CDR3 is made up of 14 amino acids. The CDR3 region is CASWDSGPQETQYF. CDR3 nucleotides: TGTGCCAGCTGGGACAGCGGACCCCAAGAGACCCAGTACTTC.

This clonotype was counted only a few times. DNA for the CDR3: TGTGCCAGCAGCGTATCGGGAAACCAAGAGACCCAGTACTTC. Translating it yields CASSVSGNQETQYF. This chain uses TRBV9 with TRBJ2-5; the D gene is possibly TRBD2 (5 bases). Trimming pared 1 base from V and 0 bases from J, leaving 7 bases between. Per germline, CDR1 SGDLS and CDR2 YYNGEE. The CDR3 totals 14 residues.